A single sample gave rise to the 20 T cell receptor beta chains below, sequenced in a study of OX40 agonist ivuxolimab in advanced cancers. Clones were sequenced by immunoSEQ multiplex PCR, and TCRdb holds only the in-frame ones, with some missing. In the table there are about 24,000 clones, 84% of which are singletons. The sample consisted of CD4+ or CD8+ T cells sorted from blood, taken in a trial of the OX40 agonist ivuxolimab. The receptors were sampled from an adult with an advanced solid tumor such as melanoma, head and neck, liver or kidney cancer.

This sequence joins TRBV5-6 and TRBJ1-1; the D gene is possibly TRBD1 (5 bases). Germline values: CDR1 SGHDT, CDR2 YYEEEE. With 4 bases removed from V and 1 base from J, the gap between germline ends came to 11 bases. CDR3 length: 14 residues. The CDR3 nucleotides read TGTGCCAGCAGCCACCTCGACAGGAACACTGAAGCTTTCTTT. This gives the protein CASSHLDRNTEAFF.

On this clone: Other DNA sequences within the sample encode an identical CDR3. The rearrangement joins TRBV5-1 to TRBJ2-7, with D possibly matching TRBD1 (6 bases). The CDR3 sequence is 12 residues long. CDR1 is SGHRS and CDR2 is YFSETQ in the germline V gene. Trimming cost V 5 bases and J 1 base, with 7 bases left between them. CDR3 in DNA: TGCGCCAGCAGGGACAGATCCTACGAGCAGTACTTC. This sequence encodes CASRDRSYEQYF.

The CDR3 DNA sequence: TGTGCCAGCAGTGAATGGGCCGACTATCAGCCCCAGCATTTT. Encoded protein: CASSEWADYQPQHF. The chain recombines TRBV2 with TRBJ1-5; D is unresolved. The V end was cut by 2 bases, the J end by 5 bases, with 10 bases between. Germline V gives CDR1 SNHLY, CDR2 FYNNEI. The CDR3 runs to 14 residues.

This clone was seen a few times. The chain carries TRBV6-5 and TRBJ2-7; 8 nucleotides align to TRBD1. This CDR3 spans 14 amino acids. Trimming cost V 4 bases and J 5 bases; bases outside gene matches: 7. The germline V gene encodes CDR1 MNHEY and CDR2 SVGAGI. The CDR3 loop reads CASSSLDRAHEQYF. The CDR3 DNA reads as TGTGCCAGCAGTTCGCTGGACAGGGCACACGAGCAGTACTTC.

The V gene is TRBV18, the J gene TRBJ1-5; D is undetermined. The V end lost 2 bases, the J end lost 2 bases, and 13 bases lay between the germline ends. The CDR3 extends over 16 amino acids. Germline CDR1 reads KGHSH; CDR2 reads LQKENI. CDR3 protein: CASSPSMGSGNQPQHF. The CDR3, as DNA: TGTGCCAGCTCACCATCAATGGGAAGTGGCAATCAGCCCCAGCATTTT.

The chain uses TRBV4-3 and TRBJ1-3; possibly TRBD1 for D (5 bases). V lost 0 bases and J lost 7, with 7 bases in between. The CDR3 totals 13 residues. The germline V gene encodes CDR1 LGHNA and CDR2 YSLEER. The CDR3 DNA follows: TGCGCCAGCAGCCAAGAGGGGGGGAACACCATATATTTT. This translates into CASSQEGGNTIYF.

This chain links TRBV19 with TRBJ2-5; 10 bases fit TRBD2. Germline assignment: CDR1 LNHDA and CDR2 SQIVND (reference sequence). The CDR3 is made up of 17 amino acids. V was clipped by 0 bases and J by 6 bases; unmatched bases: 10. DNA of the CDR3: TGTGCCAGTAGTATAGAAGCGACTAGCGGGTACGTTAAGACCCAGTACTTC. Amino acid sequence: CASSIEATSGYVKTQYF.

The V and J genes are TRBV25-1 and TRBJ1-3; perhaps TRBD1 as D (5 bases). The CDR3 consists of 14 residues. Germline CDR1 reads MGHDK; CDR2 reads SYGVNS. V was pared by 1 base and J by 3 bases, with 7 bases between. The CDR3 loop reads CASSELGVGNTIYF. For the CDR3, the DNA is TGTGCCAGCAGTGAATTAGGGGTTGGAAACACCATATATTTT.

The V gene is TRBV5-6, the J gene TRBJ2-1, with TRBD1 matching over 12 bases. This CDR3 region has 15 residues. The junction had 0 bases not matched to a gene; V was cut back by 3 bases and J by 2 bases. Germline CDR1 is SGHDT and CDR2 is YYEEEE. CDR3 amino acids: CASSWDRGPYNEQFF. The CDR3 nucleotides read TGTGCCAGCAGCTGGGACAGGGGGCCCTACAATGAGCAGTTCTTC.

This clone was found a few times. The gene calls are TRBV6-5 and TRBJ2-2; D gene uncertain. This CDR3 is 13 amino acids long. Looked up from germline, CDR1 is MNHEY and CDR2 is SVGAGI. Trimming took off 2 bases at V and 3 bases at J, with 4 bases between the two ends. This chain's CDR3 is CASSYQDTGELFF. As DNA, the CDR3 is TGTGCCAGCAGTTACCAGGACACCGGGGAGCTGTTTTTT.

V usage is TRBV6-5 and J usage is TRBJ1-2; TRBD1 might be the D (6 bases). The CDR3 totals 14 residues. V was shortened by 4 bases and J by 4 bases, with 13 bases between the two germline ends. Germline V gene data show CDR1 as MNHEY and CDR2 as SVGAGI. In nucleotides, the CDR3 is TGTGCCAGCAGTTCCGCCGGGACAACCTATGGCTACACCTTC. This codes for CASSSAGTTYGYTF.

This clone occurred once. This rearrangement joins TRBV29-1 to TRBJ2-1; 9 nucleotides align to TRBD2. From germline, CDR1 is SQVTM and CDR2 ANQGSEA. The ends lost 5 bases at V and 9 bases at J; junction bases unmatched: 11. The CDR3 sequence is 14 residues long. Written as DNA, the CDR3 is TGCAGCGTTACTCGGGCGGGAGGGCTCCGTGAGCAGTTCTTC. This gives the protein CSVTRAGGLREQFF.

This chain connects TRBV7-2 to TRBJ2-3; D perhaps matches TRBD1 (5 bases). Germline values: CDR1 SGHTA, CDR2 FQGNSA. Deletions cut 2 bases from V and 4 bases from J, with 10 bases between. The CDR3 spans 14 residues. The CDR3 is CASSLMSGPDTQYF. The CDR3 coding sequence is TGTGCCAGCAGCTTAATGTCAGGGCCAGATACGCAGTATTTT.

The V gene is TRBV7-2, the J gene TRBJ1-5; 10 nucleotides line up with TRBD1. Germline V gene sequence: CDR1 SGHTA, CDR2 FQGNSA. J lost 0 bases, V lost 6 bases, and 14 bases had no gene match. CDR3 length: 19 residues. CDR3 sequence: CASRLLLTGGSYSNQPQHF. The CDR3 nucleotides are TGTGCCAGCAGACTTCTTTTGACAGGGGGCAGTTATAGCAATCAGCCCCAGCATTTT.

The chain uses TRBV5-5 and TRBJ2-5; tentatively, D is TRBD2 (9 bases). V was trimmed by 4 bases and J by 5 bases, leaving 27 bases between them. The CDR3 runs 18 residues. CDR1 is SGHKS and CDR2 is YYEKEE in the germline V gene (reference sequence). The CDR3 bases are TGTGCCAGCAGCCAGGGGGCTAGCGGGGCCCCGACGAGGGAGACCCAGTACTTC. Amino acid sequence: CASSQGASGAPTRETQYF.

The chain joins TRBV5-4 to TRBJ2-1; 7 bases agree with TRBD2. The length of the CDR3 is 13 residues. V lost 3 bases and J lost 5; bases outside the gene matches: 2. Germline-derived CDR1 and CDR2 are SGHNT and YYREEE (reference sequence). The CDR3 sequence: CASSSGLDNEQFF. CDR3 in DNA: TGTGCCAGCAGCTCCGGACTAGACAATGAGCAGTTCTTC.

This clone was found a few times. The V gene is TRBV4-3, the J gene TRBJ2-7; D may be TRBD1 (6 bases). Trimming took off 2 bases at V and 2 bases at J, with 13 bases between the two ends. CDR3 size: 15 residues. Germline V gene sequence: CDR1 LGHNA, CDR2 YSLEER. The CDR3 DNA sequence: TGCGCCAGCAGCCAACTCCTGGACAGTACCTACGAGCAGTACTTC. It yields the protein CASSQLLDSTYEQYF.

V gene TRBV18 combines with J gene TRBJ2-7; D is perhaps TRBD1 (5 bases). Trimming removed 3 bases at V and 0 bases at J, with 15 bases between. The CDR3 extends over 16 amino acids. CDR1 and CDR2 (germline): KGHSH, LQKENI. CDR3 sequence: CASSPGPPSLSYEQYF. CDR3 in DNA: TGTGCCAGCTCACCGGGGCCCCCCAGTCTCTCCTACGAGCAGTACTTC.

The CDR3 region is CASSSRQGTGNTIYF. The CDR3 DNA reads TGTGCCAGCAGCAGCAGACAGGGCACTGGAAACACCATATATTTT. The V call is TRBV7-2, the J call TRBJ1-3; 7 bases line up with TRBD1. This CDR3 is built from 15 residues. Trimming cost V 5 bases and J 2 bases; bases outside gene matches: 6. From germline, CDR1 is SGHTA and CDR2 FQGNSA.

This clone was observed a handful of times. V gene TRBV7-3 combines with J gene TRBJ2-6; D is unresolved. From germline, CDR1 is SGHTA and CDR2 FQGTGA. The CDR3 covers 14 residues. Between the trimmed V and J ends, which lost 2 bases and 6 bases, there was a span of 8 bases. CDR3 DNA: TGTGCCAGCAGCTTAGTCGGGTCGGCCAACGTCCTGACTTTC. Translation: CASSLVGSANVLTF.